The rows below give T cell receptor beta chains drawn from one sample of a study of cytomegalovirus exposure and HLA in healthy donors. Repertoires were generated with immunoSEQ multiplex PCR, while TCRdb's copy carries only in-frame clones and drops some. The repertoire holds around 190,000 clones, with about 85% as singletons. Sequenced input: PBMCs. The receptors were sampled from a woman aged 45-65 years in good health and CMV-seronegative. The CDR3 runs from the conserved cysteine through the conserved F or W. A D gene is named only where the DNA matches it firmly. Size tells how often a clone was seen (once, few, many) or the class of an expanded clone, and some rows leave it out.

j_call,v_call,clone_size,d_call,cdr3_aa,cdr3_nt
TRBJ1-5,TRBV29-1,once,NA,CSVGGGGNQPQHF,TGCAGCGTTGGAGGGGGAGGCAATCAGCCCCAGCATTTT
TRBJ2-1,TRBV6-5,NA,TRBD2,CASSYQREIPGQFF,TGTGCCAGCAGTTACCAGCGGGAGATCCCGGGACAGTTCTTC
TRBJ1-2,TRBV9,once,NA,CASSPDWGGAAYGNGYTF,TGTGCCAGCAGCCCCGACTGGGGGGGGGCAGCCTACGGCAATGGCTACACCTTC
TRBJ2-1,TRBV7-9,NA,TRBD2,CASSFFRGLAEHNEQFF,TGTGCCAGCAGCTTCTTCCGGGGACTAGCGGAACACAATGAGCAGTTCTTC
TRBJ1-2,TRBV7-3,few,TRBD1,CASSLTQPGTGGNGYGYTF,TGTGCCAGCAGCTTAACCCAGCCCGGGACAGGGGGCAACGGCTATGGCTACACCTTC
TRBJ2-5,TRBV5-4,NA,TRBD2,CASSLGSLAGGKETQYF,TGTGCCAGCAGCTTGGGATCACTAGCGGGAGGGAAAGAGACCCAGTACTTC
TRBJ2-3,TRBV6-1,NA,TRBD1,CASSEADARTGYF,TGTGCCAGCAGTGAAGCCGACGCAAGGACAGGGTATTTT
TRBJ1-5,TRBV28,NA,NA,CASFGGGAGNQPQHF,TGTGCCAGCTTTGGGGGGGGCGCGGGCAATCAGCCCCAGCATTTT
TRBJ2-1,TRBV6-1,NA,NA,CASSEEWFSYNEQFF,TGTGCCAGCAGTGAGGAGTGGTTCTCCTACAATGAGCAGTTCTTC
TRBJ2-7,TRBV14,once,TRBD2,CASSQDSVLAGFYEQYF,TGTGCCAGCAGCCAAGATTCCGTACTAGCGGGTTTCTACGAGCAGTACTTC
TRBJ2-2,TRBV28,few,NA,CATLRDISNTGELFF,TGTGCCACCCTACGGGACATCTCGAACACCGGGGAGCTGTTTTTT
TRBJ2-3,TRBV6-8,NA,TRBD2,CASSYPGTSGGPPDTQYF,TGTGCCAGCAGTTACCCCGGGACTAGCGGGGGCCCCCCAGATACGCAGTATTTT
TRBJ2-5,TRBV2,NA,TRBD1,CASSLGQAQETQYF,TGTGCCAGCAGTCTAGGACAGGCACAAGAGACCCAGTACTTC
TRBJ1-2,TRBV9,NA,NA,CASSASANYGYTF,TGTGCCAGCAGCGCCAGCGCTAACTATGGCTACACCTTC
TRBJ2-5,TRBV7-9,NA,NA,CASSKPPRAQETQYF,TGTGCCAGCAGTAAACCCCCCAGGGCCCAAGAGACCCAGTACTTC
TRBJ1-5,TRBV19,few,NA,CASSISQAGSQPQHF,TGTGCCAGTAGTATATCCCAGGCCGGCAGTCAGCCCCAGCATTTT
TRBJ2-1,TRBV7-8,NA,TRBD2,CASSAPSGISYNEQFF,TGTGCCAGCAGCGCCCCAAGCGGGATCTCCTACAATGAGCAGTTCTTC
TRBJ2-3,TRBV4-3,NA,TRBD2,CASSLHGLAGEVGDTQYF,TGCGCCAGCAGCCTTCACGGACTAGCGGGAGAGGTAGGAGATACGCAGTATTTT
TRBJ2-2,TRBV9,NA,NA,CASSPRPGQNTGELFF,TGTGCCAGCAGCCCCCGACCGGGACAGAACACCGGGGAGCTGTTTTTT
TRBJ2-1,TRBV28,NA,TRBD2,CASSPQRGPGNEQFF,TGTGCCAGCAGCCCCCAGCGGGGCCCGGGCAATGAGCAGTTCTTC
TRBJ1-2,TRBV2,NA,NA,CASPNRRDANYGYTF,TGTGCCAGCCCCAACCGGCGGGACGCTAACTATGGCTACACCTTC
TRBJ2-7,TRBV7-7,few,TRBD1,CASSLGQGVGEQYF,TGTGCTAGCAGCCTGGGACAGGGGGTAGGCGAGCAGTACTTC
TRBJ2-5,TRBV18,once,NA,CASSPPNQETQYF,TGTGCCAGCTCACCCCCAAATCAAGAGACCCAGTACTTC
TRBJ1-3,TRBV7-3,NA,NA,CASSQPSSGNTIYF,TGTGCCAGCAGCCAACCTAGCTCTGGAAACACCATATATTTT
TRBJ2-4,TRBV5-4,NA,TRBD2,CASSRLPSGGHDKNIQYF,TGTGCCAGCAGCCGCCTTCCTAGCGGGGGGCATGACAAAAACATTCAGTACTTC
TRBJ1-2,TRBV2,NA,NA,CASRIGGGYGYTF,TGTGCCAGCCGTATAGGGGGTGGGTATGGCTACACCTTC
TRBJ1-1,TRBV9,few,NA,CASSVASGGTEAFF,TGTGCCAGCAGCGTAGCAAGCGGTGGCACTGAAGCTTTCTTT
TRBJ1-2,TRBV4-1,once,NA,CASSPSDRASYGYTF,TGCGCCAGCAGCCCTTCGGACAGAGCCTCTTATGGCTACACCTTC
TRBJ1-4,TRBV5-1,NA,TRBD1,CASSFGTGANEKLFF,TGCGCCAGCAGCTTCGGGACAGGGGCTAATGAAAAACTGTTTTTT